Shown below are 26 T cell receptor beta chains from a single sample sequenced in a study of CD8+ T cells in alopecia areata. cDNA prepared by RNA extraction and subsequent reverse transcription served as the template for sequencing. The repertoire was sequenced with immunoSEQ multiplex PCR; TCRdb's copy has only in-frame clones and lacks some. There are about 69,000 clones in the sample; roughly 60% occur only once, and around a sixth lies in the top ten. Sequenced here: CD8+ T cells sorted from blood, sampled at week 0. These receptors originate from a human donor with alopecia areata.

This clone has only a few counts. The chain links TRBV4-1 to TRBJ1-1; 10 bases align to TRBD1. The CDR3 consists of 15 residues. In germline, CDR1 is MGHRA, CDR2 YSYEKL. Losses at the gene ends were 4 bases for V and 1 base for J; bases not matched to a gene: 3. CDR3 in amino acids: CASSPGQGTNTEAFF. The CDR3 region has the DNA TGCGCCAGCAGCCCGGGACAGGGGACGAACACTGAAGCTTTCTTT.

The CDR3 reads CASSDTGQGHSPLHF. CDR3 sequence (DNA): TGTGCCAGCAGTGACACGGGACAGGGGCACTCACCCCTCCACTTT. The J gene is TRBJ1-6, the V gene TRBV6-4; 10 positions match TRBD1. Unmatched junction bases numbered 5, after V lost 2 bases and J lost 10 bases. CDR1 and CDR2 (germline): MRHNA, SNTAGT. This CDR3 comprises 15 residues.

This clone was counted between two and nine times. The chain employs TRBV4-3 and TRBJ2-7; a weak D match, TRBD2 (5 bases). The CDR3 is 15 amino acids. Germline V gives CDR1 LGHNA, CDR2 YSLEER. V lost 0 bases and J 1 base, leaving 10 bases between the germline ends. The CDR3 DNA reads as TGCGCCAGCAGCCAAGATGGAGGCGAATCCTACGAGCAGTACTTC. Translating it yields CASSQDGGESYEQYF.

The chain joins TRBV2 to TRBJ1-1; 10 bases match TRBD1. V gave up 7 bases and J gave up 4 bases; unmatched junction bases: 6. This CDR3 is built from 14 residues. Germline V gene sequence: CDR1 SNHLY, CDR2 FYNNEI. The CDR3 DNA sequence: TGTGCCAGCAATGACAGGGGGCGAAGCACTGAAGCTTTCTTT. As protein: CASNDRGRSTEAFF.

This rearrangement joins TRBV29-1 to TRBJ2-1, with 10 bases fitting TRBD1. From germline, CDR1 is SQVTM and CDR2 ANQGSEA. V trimming: 3 bases; J trimming: 5 bases; junction bases outside the gene matches: 4. CDR3 size: 14 residues. CDR3 sequence: CSVEGTGVDNEQFF. Here the CDR3 DNA reads TGCAGCGTTGAGGGGACAGGGGTCGACAATGAGCAGTTCTTC.

The chain joins TRBV4-3 to TRBJ1-1; D is ambiguous. The germline V and J ends were trimmed by 3 bases and 6 bases, with 14 bases remaining between them. Germline CDR1 and CDR2: LGHNA and YSLEER. The CDR3 runs to 14 residues. The CDR3 coding sequence is TGCGCCAGCAGCCAGCGGGCTGGCCAACCTGAAGCTTTCTTT. Its protein product is CASSQRAGQPEAFF.

This clone was seen repeatedly, ten times or more. The rearrangement joins TRBV7-8 to TRBJ1-2; the D gene is possibly TRBD1 (5 bases). The CDR3 sequence is 14 residues long. V lost 0 bases and J 0 bases, leaving 5 bases between the germline ends. Germline V gene sequence: CDR1 SGHVS, CDR2 FQNEAQ. CDR3 coding DNA: TGTGCCAGCAGCTTAGCGACAGCTAACTATGGCTACACCTTC. It codes for CASSLATANYGYTF.

This clone was picked up a small number of times. This chain connects TRBV29-1 to TRBJ2-2; D ambiguous. Trimming cost V 5 bases and J 6 bases, with 16 bases left between them. The germline CDR1 and CDR2 sequences are SQVTM and ANQGSEA. This CDR3 comprises 14 residues. CDR3 residues: CSVPLTDRAGELFF. As DNA, the CDR3 is TGCAGCGTTCCCCTCACGGATAGAGCCGGGGAGCTGTTTTTT.

This clone has only a few counts. The chain combines TRBV27 with TRBJ2-1; D tentatively fits TRBD1 or TRBD2 (6 bases each). Trimming left V 7 bases short and J 4 bases short, with 14 bases between. Germline CDR1 and CDR2: MNHEY and SMNVEV (reference sequence). CDR3 size: 14 residues. The CDR3 DNA sequence: TGTGCCAGCACCGAGGGGGGCCCATACAATGAGCAGTTCTTC. It translates to CASTEGGPYNEQFF.

The J gene is TRBJ2-1, the V gene TRBV29-1; 8 bases line up with TRBD2. The germline gives CDR1 SQVTM, CDR2 ANQGSEA. V shed 3 bases and J 8 bases; nucleotides not matched to a gene: 12. The length of the CDR3 is 15 residues. DNA for the CDR3: TGCAGCGTTGATGTCTTTGCGGGGGGCCGGTATGAGCAGTTCTTC. This translates into CSVDVFAGGRYEQFF.

The rearrangement uses TRBV4-1 and TRBJ2-7; 11 bases are shared with TRBD2. Trimming cost V 2 bases and J 0 bases; bases outside gene matches: 9. CDR1 is MGHRA and CDR2 is YSYEKL in the germline V gene. The CDR3 sequence is 18 residues long. CDR3 in DNA: TGCGCCAGCAGCCAAATACTCCCTAGCGGGGGGTTCTCCTACGAGCAGTACTTC. Protein product: CASSQILPSGGFSYEQYF.

The rearrangement joins TRBV4-1 to TRBJ1-5; 9 nucleotides align to TRBD1. Germline values: CDR1 MGHRA, CDR2 YSYEKL. V shed 1 base, J shed 1 base, and the junction held 5 bases outside the gene matches. The CDR3 length is 17 residues. The CDR3 loop reads CASSQGTGARSNQPQHF. In DNA form, the CDR3 reads TGCGCCAGCAGCCAAGGGACAGGGGCGCGCAGCAATCAGCCCCAGCATTTT.

In its sample, this clone ranks as medium-sized (0.01 to 0.1%). The rearrangement links TRBV6-5 to TRBJ2-1; 8 nucleotides agree with TRBD2. The CDR3 consists of 16 residues. The V segment lost 2 bases and the J segment 2 bases; nucleotides outside the gene matches: 5. In germline, CDR1 is MNHEY, CDR2 SVGAGI. CDR3 sequence: CASSYNSGSPYNEQFF. The CDR3 DNA is TGTGCCAGCAGTTACAACAGCGGGAGCCCCTACAATGAGCAGTTCTTC.

This chain links TRBV2 with TRBJ1-1; tentative D call: TRBD1 (5 bases). The CDR3 consists of 12 residues. Germline assignment: CDR1 SNHLY and CDR2 FYNNEI. The V end was cut by 6 bases, the J end by 4 bases, with 9 bases between. This CDR3 reads CASRVGGTEAFF. The CDR3 nucleotides are TGTGCCAGCAGGGTCGGGGGCACTGAAGCTTTCTTT.

Comments on this clone: The junction does not match germline at one end; this may be a read error. This rearrangement joins TRBV29-1 to TRBJ1-2; TRBD1 matches 7 bases. CDR3 size: 9 residues. CDR1 is SQVTM and CDR2 is ANQGSEA in the germline V gene. In nucleotides, the CDR3 is TGCAGCGTTGAAGGACAGGGAGGGTTC. It is translated as CSVEGQGGF.

The chain recombines TRBV25-1 with TRBJ2-7, with 7 positions matching TRBD1. The trim removed 1 base at V and 3 bases at J, leaving 9 bases unmatched. This CDR3 is built from 16 residues. CDR1 is MGHDK and CDR2 is SYGVNS in the germline V gene. For the CDR3, the DNA is TGTGCCAGCAGTGAATCGCCGGGACAGAGCTTCTACGAGCAGTACTTC. This encodes CASSESPGQSFYEQYF.

The chain uses TRBV5-6 and TRBJ2-7; D ambiguous. The V and J ends lost 0 bases and 5 bases respectively, with 6 bases between them. CDR1 SGHDT and CDR2 YYEEEE come from the germline V gene. This CDR3 comprises 12 residues. The DNA of the CDR3 is TGTGCCAGCAGCTTGGCGGCCAACGAGCAGTACTTC. Protein product: CASSLAANEQYF.

This clone was seen only a few times. DNA for the CDR3: TGTGCCAGCAGCCAAGAGGGACACTCCGCGCATTATGGCTACACCTTC. Protein: CASSQEGHSAHYGYTF. The chain is built from TRBV14 and TRBJ1-2, with D possibly matching TRBD1 (6 bases). The germline CDR1 and CDR2 sequences are SGHDN and FVKESK. Trimming left V 0 bases short and J 5 bases short, with 16 bases between. This CDR3 is 16 amino acids long.

This clone rates as hyperexpanded. J is TRBJ2-7 and V is TRBV2; D ambiguous. This CDR3 comprises 12 residues. Germline V gives CDR1 SNHLY, CDR2 FYNNEI. V was clipped by 3 bases and J by 6 bases, with 9 bases between them. In DNA, the CDR3 is TGTGCCAGCAGTGACGTTACTGGCGAGCAGTACTTC. Translating it yields CASSDVTGEQYF.

The DNA for the CDR3 is TGTGCCAGCAGTTACGACTACGAGCAGTACTTC. Amino acid sequence: CASSYDYEQYF. This chain uses TRBV11-2 with TRBJ2-7, with D unresolved. Germline CDR1 and CDR2: SGHAT and FQNNGV. V lost 6 bases and J lost 3, with 6 bases in between. This CDR3 has 11 amino acids. Combining the CDR3 with reference TRBV11-2 and TRBJ2-7 gives the whole variable domain EAGVAQSPRYKIIEKRQSVAFWCNPISGHATLYWYQQILGQGPKLLIQFQNNGVVDDSQLPKDRFSAERLKGVDSTLKIQPAKLEDSAVYLCASSYDYEQYFGPGTRLTVT.

This clone was detected a few times. The chain uses TRBV27 and TRBJ2-7; 7 bases line up with TRBD1. CDR1 and CDR2 from the germline V gene are MNHEY and SMNVEV (reference sequence). The V and J ends lost 5 bases and 5 bases, in that order; junction bases with no gene match: 3. The CDR3 contains 12 residues. CDR3 residues: CASSHRGHEQYF. CDR3 bases: TGTGCCAGCAGTCACAGGGGCCACGAGCAGTACTTC.

The rearrangement joins TRBV27 to TRBJ2-1, with D unresolved. Germline V gives CDR1 MNHEY, CDR2 SMNVEV (reference sequence). Trimming took 5 bases from V and 2 from J, leaving 13 bases between them. The CDR3 is made up of 15 amino acids. The CDR3 here is CASSPPLLTYNEQFF. The CDR3 coding sequence is TGTGCCAGCAGTCCCCCCCTTTTAACCTACAATGAGCAGTTCTTC.

This clone was seen more than once but under ten times. The chain combines TRBV5-5 with TRBJ2-7; D may be TRBD1 or TRBD2 (5 bases each). The CDR3 has 15 amino acids. In germline, CDR1 is SGHKS, CDR2 YYEKEE (reference sequence). Between the trimmed V and J ends, which lost 1 base and 0 bases, there was a span of 11 bases. The CDR3 sequence: CASSLRGRASYEQYF. The DNA of the CDR3 is TGTGCCAGCAGCTTGCGGGGCAGGGCCTCCTACGAGCAGTACTTC.

The V call is TRBV7-2, the J call TRBJ1-1; TRBD1 aligns across 8 bases. The germline V gene has CDR1 SGHTA and CDR2 FQGNSA. The CDR3 has 14 amino acids. Germline trimming cut 2 bases from V and 4 bases from J; bases unmatched to any gene: 3. CDR3 amino acids: CASSLLDRVTEAFF. The DNA for the CDR3 is TGTGCCAGCAGCTTACTGGACAGGGTCACTGAAGCTTTCTTT.

The chain links TRBV5-1 to TRBJ1-1; 8 bases fit TRBD1. Germline V gives CDR1 SGHRS, CDR2 YFSETQ. The junction had 1 base not matched to a gene; V was cut back by 0 bases and J by 3 bases. CDR3 length: 14 amino acids. The CDR3 is CASSLEQGDTEAFF. CDR3 in DNA: TGCGCCAGCAGCTTGGAACAGGGGGACACTGAAGCTTTCTTT.

This sequence joins TRBV4-1 and TRBJ1-6; D is unclear. Germline lookup yields CDR1 MGHRA and CDR2 YSYEKL. The CDR3 spans 14 residues. The V end lost 4 bases, the J end lost 4 bases, and 8 bases lay between the germline ends. In nucleotides, the CDR3 is TGCGCCAGCAGCCCACAAGAATATAATTCACCCCTCCACTTT. Protein sequence: CASSPQEYNSPLHF.